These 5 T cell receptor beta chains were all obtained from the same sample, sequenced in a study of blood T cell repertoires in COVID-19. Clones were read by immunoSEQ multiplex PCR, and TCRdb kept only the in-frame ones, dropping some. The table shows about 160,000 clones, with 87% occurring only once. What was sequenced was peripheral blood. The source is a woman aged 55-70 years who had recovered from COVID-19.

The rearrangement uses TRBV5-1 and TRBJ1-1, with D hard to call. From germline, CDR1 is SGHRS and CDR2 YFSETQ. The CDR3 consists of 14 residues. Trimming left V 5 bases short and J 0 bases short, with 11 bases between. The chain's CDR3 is CASSGGALNTEAFF. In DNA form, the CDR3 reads TGCGCCAGCAGTGGAGGAGCTTTGAACACTGAAGCTTTCTTT.

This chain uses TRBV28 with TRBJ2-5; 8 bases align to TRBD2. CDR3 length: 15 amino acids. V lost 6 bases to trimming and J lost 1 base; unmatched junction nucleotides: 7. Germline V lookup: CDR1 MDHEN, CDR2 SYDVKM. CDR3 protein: CASRGGGRSQETQYF. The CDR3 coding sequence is TGTGCCAGCAGGGGCGGGGGGCGCTCCCAAGAGACCCAGTACTTC.

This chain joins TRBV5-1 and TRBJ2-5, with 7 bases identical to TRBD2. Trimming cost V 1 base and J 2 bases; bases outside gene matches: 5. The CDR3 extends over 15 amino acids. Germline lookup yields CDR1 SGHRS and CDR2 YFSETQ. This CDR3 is CASSLTLADQETQYF. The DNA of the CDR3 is TGCGCCAGCAGCTTGACTCTAGCGGATCAAGAGACCCAGTACTTC.

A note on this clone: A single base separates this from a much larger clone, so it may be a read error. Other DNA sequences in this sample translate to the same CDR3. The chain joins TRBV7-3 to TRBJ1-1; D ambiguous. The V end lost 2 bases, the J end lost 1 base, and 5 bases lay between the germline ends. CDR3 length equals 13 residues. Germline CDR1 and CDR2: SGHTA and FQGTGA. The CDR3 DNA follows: TGTGCCAGCAGCTTAGGCCAGAACACTGAAGCTTTCTTT. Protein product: CASSLGQNTEAFF.

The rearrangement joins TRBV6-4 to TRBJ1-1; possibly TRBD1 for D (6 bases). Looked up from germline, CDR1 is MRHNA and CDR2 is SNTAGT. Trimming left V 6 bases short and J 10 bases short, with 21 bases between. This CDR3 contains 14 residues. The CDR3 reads CASRTTGSGLVAFF. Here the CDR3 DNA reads TGTGCCAGCAGAACCACAGGGAGTGGGTTGGTAGCTTTCTTT.